This T cell receptor beta chain was captured in a study of cytomegalovirus exposure and HLA in healthy donors. Across the whole study: Clustering assigned 81% of the approximately 370 genotyped donors to the Caucasian-associated ancestry cluster.

J was trimmed by 7 bases and V by 4 bases; bases with no gene match: 5. This CDR3 is built from 16 residues. Germline loops: CDR1 ENHRY, CDR2 SYGVKD. In the PCR, 60 Vbeta and 13 Jbeta primers were used. Clones were read by immunoSEQ multiplex PCR, and TCRdb kept only the in-frame ones, dropping some. The top ten clones hold about 4.9% of a sample with about 170,000 clones, 84% of them seen once. The sample consisted of PBMCs. The rearrangement links TRBV10-3 to TRBJ2-2, with 14 bases lining up with TRBD2. The sequence was obtained from a man aged 18-30 years in good health and CMV-seronegative. The CDR3 here is CAISGGLAGVIGELFF. The CDR3 DNA is TGTGCCATCAGTGGGGGACTAGCGGGAGTCATCGGGGAGCTGTTTTTT.